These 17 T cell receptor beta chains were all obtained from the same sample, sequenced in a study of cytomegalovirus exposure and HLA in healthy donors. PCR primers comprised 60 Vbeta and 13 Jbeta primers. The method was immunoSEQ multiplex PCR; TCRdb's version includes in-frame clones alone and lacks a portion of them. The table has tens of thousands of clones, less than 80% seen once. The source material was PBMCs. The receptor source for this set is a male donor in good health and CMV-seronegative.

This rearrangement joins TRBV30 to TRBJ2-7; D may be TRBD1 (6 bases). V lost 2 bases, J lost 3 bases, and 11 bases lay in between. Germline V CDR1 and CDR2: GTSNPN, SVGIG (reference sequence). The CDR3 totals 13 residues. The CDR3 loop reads CAWSYDRFYEQYF. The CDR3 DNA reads TGTGCCTGGAGTTACGACAGGTTCTACGAGCAGTACTTC.

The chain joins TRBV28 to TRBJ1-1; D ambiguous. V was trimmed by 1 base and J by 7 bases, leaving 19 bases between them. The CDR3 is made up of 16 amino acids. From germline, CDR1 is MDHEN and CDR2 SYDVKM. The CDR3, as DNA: TGTGCCAGCAGTTTATCCCACAGTTATCTGGATGATGAAGCTTTCTTT. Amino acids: CASSLSHSYLDDEAFF.

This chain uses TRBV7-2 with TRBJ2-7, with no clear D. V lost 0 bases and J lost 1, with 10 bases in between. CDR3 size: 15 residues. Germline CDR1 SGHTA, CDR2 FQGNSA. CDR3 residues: CASSLAAGTSYEQYF. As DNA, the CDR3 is TGTGCCAGCAGCTTAGCGGCAGGAACTTCCTACGAGCAGTACTTC.

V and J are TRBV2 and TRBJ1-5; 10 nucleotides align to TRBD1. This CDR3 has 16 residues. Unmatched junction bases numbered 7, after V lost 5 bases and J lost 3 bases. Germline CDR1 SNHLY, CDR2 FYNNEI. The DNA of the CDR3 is TGTGCCAGCAGTTCCCGGGACAGGGGACCCAATCAGCCCCAGCATTTT. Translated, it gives CASSSRDRGPNQPQHF.

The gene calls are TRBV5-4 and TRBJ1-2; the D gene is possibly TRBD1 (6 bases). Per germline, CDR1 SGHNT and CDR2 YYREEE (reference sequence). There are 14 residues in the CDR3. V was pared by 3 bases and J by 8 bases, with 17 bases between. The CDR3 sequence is CASSSTGPRWGYTF. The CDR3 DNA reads TGTGCCAGCAGCTCGACAGGACCTCGGTGGGGCTACACCTTC.

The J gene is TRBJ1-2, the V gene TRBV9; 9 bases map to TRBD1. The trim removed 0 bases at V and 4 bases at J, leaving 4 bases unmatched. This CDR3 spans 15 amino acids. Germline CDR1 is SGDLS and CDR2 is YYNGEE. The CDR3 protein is CASSVEGQGPYGYTF. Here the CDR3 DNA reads TGTGCCAGCAGCGTAGAGGGACAGGGTCCCTATGGCTACACCTTC.

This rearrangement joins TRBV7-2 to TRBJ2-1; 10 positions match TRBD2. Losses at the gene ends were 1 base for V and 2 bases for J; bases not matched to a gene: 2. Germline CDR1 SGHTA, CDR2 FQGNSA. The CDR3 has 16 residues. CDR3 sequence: CASSLGSGGTYNEQFF. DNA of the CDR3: TGTGCCAGCAGCTTAGGTAGCGGGGGGACCTACAATGAGCAGTTCTTC.

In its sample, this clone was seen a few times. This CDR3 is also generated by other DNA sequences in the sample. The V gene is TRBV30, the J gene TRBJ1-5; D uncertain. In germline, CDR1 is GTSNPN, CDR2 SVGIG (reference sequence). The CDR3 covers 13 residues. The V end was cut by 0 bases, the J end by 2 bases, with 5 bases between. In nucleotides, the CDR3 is TGTGCCTGGAGTGTAACAGGCAATCAGCCCCAGCATTTT. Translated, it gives CAWSVTGNQPQHF.

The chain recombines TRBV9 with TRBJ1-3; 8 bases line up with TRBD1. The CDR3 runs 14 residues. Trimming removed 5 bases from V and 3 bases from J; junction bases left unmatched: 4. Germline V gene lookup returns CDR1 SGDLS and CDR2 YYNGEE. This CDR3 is CASRPTGGGNTIYF. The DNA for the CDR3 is TGTGCCAGCAGACCAACAGGGGGTGGAAACACCATATATTTT.

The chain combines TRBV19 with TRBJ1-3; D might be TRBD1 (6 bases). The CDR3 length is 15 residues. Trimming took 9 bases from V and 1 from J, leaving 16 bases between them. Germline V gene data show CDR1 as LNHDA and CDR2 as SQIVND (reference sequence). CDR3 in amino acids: CASQRTVMSGNTIYF. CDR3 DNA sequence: TGTGCCAGCCAACGGACAGTGATGTCTGGAAACACCATATATTTT.

The CDR3 nucleotides are TGCGCCAGCAGCTTGGCCACCGGGGGGCTGGGGACTGAAGCTTTCTTT. Translated: CASSLATGGLGTEAFF. The chain combines TRBV5-1 with TRBJ1-1; TRBD1 might be the D (6 bases). The CDR3 has 16 residues. Trimming pared 0 bases from V and 5 bases from J, leaving 17 bases between. Germline-derived CDR1 and CDR2 are SGHRS and YFSETQ.

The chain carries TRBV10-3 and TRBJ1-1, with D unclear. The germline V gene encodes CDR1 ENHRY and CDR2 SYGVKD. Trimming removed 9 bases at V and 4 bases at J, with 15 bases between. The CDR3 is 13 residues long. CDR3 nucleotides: TGTGCCATTAACGGTGGGGAGGGCACTGAAGCTTTCTTT. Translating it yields CAINGGEGTEAFF.

The chain's CDR3 is CASSQGPATGGASGANVLTF. The CDR3 coding sequence is TGCGCCAGCAGCCAAGGCCCTGCGACAGGGGGCGCGTCTGGGGCCAACGTCCTGACTTTC. The chain carries TRBV4-1 and TRBJ2-6, with 10 bases fitting TRBD1. This CDR3 spans 20 amino acids. V was pared by 1 base and J by 1 base, with 10 bases of the junction left unmatched. Looked up from germline, CDR1 is MGHRA and CDR2 is YSYEKL.

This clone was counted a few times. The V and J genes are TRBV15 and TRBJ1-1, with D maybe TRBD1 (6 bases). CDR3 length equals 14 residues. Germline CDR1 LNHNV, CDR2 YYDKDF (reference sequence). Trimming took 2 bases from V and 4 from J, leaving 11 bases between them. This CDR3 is CATSRPRTATEAFF. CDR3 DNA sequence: TGTGCCACCAGCAGACCTAGGACAGCCACTGAAGCTTTCTTT.

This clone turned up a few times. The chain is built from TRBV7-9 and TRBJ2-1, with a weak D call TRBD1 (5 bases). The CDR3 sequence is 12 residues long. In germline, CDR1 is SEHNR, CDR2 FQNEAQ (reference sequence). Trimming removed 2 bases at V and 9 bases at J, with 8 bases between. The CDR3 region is CASSLNRGEQFF. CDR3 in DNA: TGTGCCAGCAGCTTAAATAGGGGTGAGCAGTTCTTC.

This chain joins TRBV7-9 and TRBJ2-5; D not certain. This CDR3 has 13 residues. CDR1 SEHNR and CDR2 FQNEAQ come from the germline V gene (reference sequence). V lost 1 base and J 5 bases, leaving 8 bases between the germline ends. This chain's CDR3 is CASSLGNEETQYF. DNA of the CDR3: TGTGCCAGCAGCTTAGGAAATGAGGAGACCCAGTACTTC.

The CDR3 loop is CASSSTGGNEKLFF. In DNA, the CDR3 is TGTGCCAGCAGCTCGACAGGGGGCAATGAAAAACTGTTTTTT. This chain joins TRBV7-2 and TRBJ1-4; 10 nucleotides match TRBD1. Unmatched junction bases numbered 1, after V lost 4 bases and J lost 5 bases. Germline CDR1 reads SGHTA; CDR2 reads FQGNSA. The length of the CDR3 is 14 residues.